This T cell receptor beta chain was captured by sequencing in a study of blood T cell repertoires in COVID-19. On the study more broadly: From the United States, Italy and Spain came samples of acute and convalescent COVID-19. PBMCs, B-cell-depleted T cells, or T cells were the source of the cDNA or gDNA that made up the material.

Here immunoSEQ multiplex PCR was the method, and the copy in TCRdb shows in-frame clones only, minus some. The sample includes over 400,000 clones, roughly 89% of them seen just once. The CDR3 runs to 16 residues. In germline, CDR1 is SGHRS, CDR2 YFSETQ. With 4 bases clipped from V and 4 bases from J, the junction kept 7 bases outside the gene matches. The sample was peripheral blood. The genes are TRBV5-1 and TRBJ2-1; 11 nucleotides agree with TRBD2. The TCR sequence derives from a woman in her 30s with active or convalescent COVID-19. CDR3 loop: CASSPPGTSGYNEQFF. Here the CDR3 DNA reads TGCGCCAGCAGCCCACCCGGGACTAGCGGATACAATGAGCAGTTCTTC.